The TCR beta chain described here comes from a study of shared clonotypes between healthy human individuals. Across the study: A couple of women and a few men aged 18 to 49 served as donors.

Per germline, CDR1 SGHRS and CDR2 YFSETQ. V lost 2 bases and J 4 bases, leaving 16 bases between the germline ends. The CDR3 contains 15 residues. Generated by immunoSEQ multiplex PCR, the TCRdb table keeps only in-frame clones and is missing some. The data show roughly 120,000 clones, with about 67% seen just once and roughly 24% held by the top ten. All the donors were Caucasian adults who lived in Nashville, Tennessee. The origin of this receptor is a woman in her twenties or thirties in good health. Input material: memory CD8+ T cells sorted from blood. This sample's subset: CD45RO+ cells pooled with CCR7-negative TemRA cells. V is TRBV5-1 and J is TRBJ2-7; a weak D match, TRBD1 (5 bases). The CDR3 bases are TGCGCCAGCAGCTTTGGGGCAGTTGAACGTTACGAGCAGTACTTC. Amino acids: CASSFGAVERYEQYF.